One sample yielded the 5 T cell receptor beta chains listed below, sequenced in a study of Graves' ophthalmopathy and Graves' hyperthyroidism. Amplified material comprised TCR beta CDR3 regions derived from RNA transcripts. First-round RT-PCR relied on HTBI primers, and a second-round multiplex PCR came next. MiXCR, applied by TCRdb to the multiplex PCR reads, yields one record per CDR3 protein. The repertoire holds some 400,000 distinct CDR3 sequences, with roughly 18% as singletons. The specimen was peripheral blood. The receptors originated from a woman aged 18-30 years with Graves' ophthalmopathy.

This clonotype was counted ten times or more. This chain uses TRBV6-5 with TRBJ1-6, with D perhaps matching TRBD1 (5 bases). The germline CDR1 and CDR2 sequences are MNHEY and SVGAGI. The CDR3 is 15 amino acids. V lost 2 bases and J 7 bases, leaving 12 bases between the germline ends. The CDR3 DNA is TGTGCCAGCAGTTACGGGGCAACCTCCAATTCACCCCTCCACTTT. Its protein is CASSYGATSNSPLHF.

This clonotype was observed many times. The V and J genes are TRBV19 and TRBJ1-5; TRBD1 is a possible D gene (5 bases). V was cut by 10 bases and J by 8 bases, with 15 bases left in between. Germline V gives CDR1 LNHDA, CDR2 SQIVND (reference sequence). This CDR3 is 12 amino acids long. CDR3 nucleotides: TGTGCCACCAAGGAGGGGCACAAGCCCCAGCATTTT. Translating gives CATKEGHKPQHF.

The chain carries TRBV6-2 or TRBV6-3 and TRBJ2-2; D gene unclear. Trimming stripped 4 bases from V and 4 bases from J, with 13 bases between. Per germline, CDR1 MNHEY and CDR2 SVGEGT. This CDR3 is 15 amino acids long. The chain's CDR3 is CASSWQIESTGELFF. The CDR3 bases are TGTGCCAGCAGTTGGCAGATAGAATCCACCGGGGAGCTGTTTTTT.

This clonotype has at least ten counts. The V gene is TRBV6-2 or TRBV6-3, the J gene TRBJ2-5; D is unresolved. The germline CDR1 and CDR2 sequences are MNHEY and SVGEGT. The CDR3 runs to 12 residues. V was cut by 4 bases and J by 1 base, with 4 bases left in between. The CDR3 sequence: CASSWAQETQYF. CDR3 in DNA: TGTGCCAGCAGTTGGGCCCAAGAGACCCAGTACTTC.

This clonotype has a single count. The V gene is TRBV12-3 or TRBV12-4, the J gene TRBJ1-1; D possibly corresponds to TRBD1 (5 bases). Trimming removed 2 bases at V and 1 base at J, with 14 bases between. CDR3 length: 16 amino acids. CDR3 in amino acids: CASSLRMGQPNTEAFF. CDR3 DNA sequence: TGTGCCAGCAGTTTAAGGATGGGGCAGCCGAACACTGAAGCTTTCTTT.